The rows below give T cell receptor beta chains drawn from one sample of a study of blood T cells in healthy people across ages. In TCRdb, the 5' RACE reads were re-called with MiXCR into one record per CDR3 protein. Here the sample spans about 1,500,000 distinct CDR3 sequences, 42% being singletons. The sample comprised blood. The receptors here all came from a woman aged 18-29 years in good health. The CDR3 runs from the conserved cysteine through the conserved F or W. Fields, in order: V gene, clone size, D gene, J gene, CDR3 DNA, CDR3 protein. D genes are given only for firm matches. For some rows the clone size is stated as once, few or many, or as a class when expanded; others skip it.

V: TRBV21-1; size: -; D: -; J: TRBJ1-1; DNA: TGTGCCAGCAACCGACAGGGAAACACTGGAGCTTTCTTT; CDR3: CASNRQGNTGAFF
V: TRBV12-3/TRBV12-4; size: -; D: -; J: TRBJ1-1; DNA: TGTGCCAGCAGTGGAGCGGGGCCCGGGGCTTTCTTT; CDR3: CASSGAGPGAFF
V: TRBV7-9; size: -; D: TRBD1; J: TRBJ2-7; DNA: TGTGCCAGCACCCGGGACAGTCTGGTGCAGTACTTC; CDR3: CASTRDSLVQYF
V: TRBV5-1; size: few; D: -; J: TRBJ2-7; DNA: TGCGCCAGCAGCTCCTCCTCGAGCGAGCAGTACTTC; CDR3: CASSSSSSEQYF
V: TRBV10-2; size: -; D: -; J: TRBJ2-7; DNA: TGCGCCAGCAGTGAGTCGGCCAGGAACTACGAGCAGTACTTC; CDR3: CASSESARNYEQYF
V: TRBV29-1; size: once; D: -; J: TRBJ2-3; DNA: TGCAGCGTCGGAGCGTTAGGCACAGATACGCAGTATTTT; CDR3: CSVGALGTDTQYF
V: TRBV12-3/TRBV12-4; size: -; D: -; J: TRBJ1-2; DNA: TGTGCCAGCAGTCGCGGGCCTTACTATGGCTACACCTTC; CDR3: CASSRGPYYGYTF
V: TRBV6-1; size: -; D: -; J: TRBJ1-2; DNA: TGTGCCAGCAGTGAGACACAAGTCTATGGCTACACCTTC; CDR3: CASSETQVYGYTF
V: TRBV2; size: few; D: TRBD2; J: TRBJ2-2; DNA: TGTGTCAACGGGGGGGCAGACACCGGGGAGCTGTTTTTT; CDR3: CVNGGADTGELFF
V: TRBV3-1; size: few; D: -; J: TRBJ2-3; DNA: TGTGCCAGCAGCCAAGAAGGTTTTACGCAGTATTTT; CDR3: CASSQEGFTQYF
V: TRBV5-1; size: -; D: -; J: TRBJ2-7; DNA: TGCGCCAGCAGAACGACAGGCTCCTACGTGCAGTACTTC; CDR3: CASRTTGSYVQYF
V: TRBV6-5; size: few; D: TRBD1; J: TRBJ2-3; DNA: TGTGCCAGCAGATGGACAGGGCGTGATACGCAGTATTTT; CDR3: CASRWTGRDTQYF
V: TRBV12-3/TRBV12-4; size: -; D: -; J: TRBJ2-1; DNA: TGTGCCAGCAGCCGTAGTCGAGGAGAGCAGTTCTTC; CDR3: CASSRSRGEQFF
V: TRBV10-1; size: few; D: TRBD1; J: TRBJ1-5; DNA: TGCGCCAGCAGTCAAAGACAGGGGGTCGGGCAGCCCCAGCATTTT; CDR3: CASSQRQGVGQPQHF
V: TRBV7-2; size: -; D: -; J: TRBJ2-7; DNA: TGTGCCAGCAGCTTAGTACGGGGGAACAACGAGCAGTACTTC; CDR3: CASSLVRGNNEQYF
V: TRBV6-1; size: -; D: -; J: TRBJ1-4; DNA: TGTGCCAGCAGTGAAAGTTTCGCAACTAATGAAAAACTGTTTTTT; CDR3: CASSESFATNEKLFF
V: TRBV9; size: -; D: TRBD1; J: TRBJ2-5; DNA: TGTGCCAGCAGCTCTTGGGGACAGGGGCAAGAGACCCAGTACTTC; CDR3: CASSSWGQGQETQYF
V: TRBV20-1; size: -; D: -; J: TRBJ2-7; DNA: TGCAGTGCCCGGATGCGCTCCTACGAGCAGTACTTC; CDR3: CSARMRSYEQYF
V: TRBV4-1; size: few; D: -; J: TRBJ2-4; DNA: TGCGCCAGCAGCCAAGATAACCAAGCGGACATTCAGTACTTC; CDR3: CASSQDNQADIQYF
V: TRBV2; size: -; D: TRBD1; J: TRBJ2-3; DNA: TGTGCCCTTAGTAAGGGGCAGGGGGCAAATACGCAGTATTTT; CDR3: CALSKGQGANTQYF
V: TRBV6-5; size: -; D: TRBD2; J: TRBJ2-1; DNA: TGTGCCAGCAGATCTTCTAGCGGGAGGCACAATGAGCAGTTCTTC; CDR3: CASRSSSGRHNEQFF
V: TRBV6-1; size: -; D: TRBD2; J: TRBJ2-1; DNA: TGTGCCAGCAGGACGGGACGAGCGGGGCACAATGAGCAGTTCTTC; CDR3: CASRTGRAGHNEQFF
V: TRBV12-3/TRBV12-4; size: -; D: -; J: TRBJ1-2; DNA: TGTGCCAGCAGTGTTGGGGGCCTCTATGGCTACACCTTC; CDR3: CASSVGGLYGYTF
V: TRBV2; size: few; D: TRBD1; J: TRBJ2-5; DNA: TGTGCCAGCAGTGTTCGTTTAGGGGGCGGTGAGACCCAGTACTTC; CDR3: CASSVRLGGGETQYF
V: TRBV12-3/TRBV12-4; size: -; D: -; J: TRBJ2-4; DNA: TGTGCCAGCAGCTACCTCGGCGGGGCATCGATTAAAACCATTCAGTACTTC; CDR3: CASSYLGGASIKTIQYF
V: TRBV24-1; size: -; D: -; J: TRBJ2-7; DNA: TGTGCCACCAGTGATCCCTACGGGGTGCAGTACTTC; CDR3: CATSDPYGVQYF
V: TRBV10-3; size: few; D: TRBD1; J: TRBJ2-6; DNA: TGTGCCACCGGACAGGGGGCGCTAGGGGCCAACGTCCTGACTTTC; CDR3: CATGQGALGANVLTF
V: TRBV20-1; size: -; D: -; J: TRBJ1-2; DNA: TGCAGTGCAGAAGAGGGAAACTATGGCTACACCTTC; CDR3: CSAEEGNYGYTF
V: TRBV7-6; size: -; D: -; J: TRBJ2-3; DNA: TGTGCCAGCAGCCTGGGGGCCGGAGATACGCAGTATTTT; CDR3: CASSLGAGDTQYF
V: TRBV6-1; size: -; D: TRBD1; J: TRBJ2-5; DNA: TGTGCCAGCAGTGAAGGGGGACAGGGAGAGACCCAGTACTTC; CDR3: CASSEGGQGETQYF
V: TRBV7-2; size: few; D: TRBD2; J: TRBJ2-3; DNA: TGTGCCAGCAGCTCCACACCACTCAGAGCGGGGTGGGGCACAGATACGCAGTATTTT; CDR3: CASSSTPLRAGWGTDTQYF
V: TRBV10-3; size: -; D: TRBD1; J: TRBJ1-5; DNA: TGTGCCATCAGGGCTATGGGACAGGCGAAGCCCCAGCATTTT; CDR3: CAIRAMGQAKPQHF
V: TRBV6-6; size: few; D: TRBD1; J: TRBJ1-2; DNA: TGTGCCAGCAGTCGCAAACAGGGGAACTATGGCTACACCTTC; CDR3: CASSRKQGNYGYTF
V: TRBV6-1; size: -; D: -; J: TRBJ1-1; DNA: TGTGCCAGCAGTGAAGCAGGGAAGAGTACTGAAGCTTTCTTT; CDR3: CASSEAGKSTEAFF
V: TRBV4-1; size: few; D: -; J: TRBJ2-7; DNA: TGCGCCAGCAGTCCCGGCGGGACCTCCTACGAGCAGTACTTC; CDR3: CASSPGGTSYEQYF
V: TRBV10-3; size: -; D: TRBD1; J: TRBJ1-5; DNA: TGTGCCATCAGTTCGATCGGGACAGGCAATCAGCCCCAGCATTTT; CDR3: CAISSIGTGNQPQHF
V: TRBV14; size: once; D: TRBD1; J: TRBJ1-2; DNA: TGTGCCAGCAGCCAAGATGGAGGGACAGTTAAGAATGGCTACACCTTC; CDR3: CASSQDGGTVKNGYTF
V: TRBV7-9; size: -; D: -; J: TRBJ2-5; DNA: TGTGCCAGCAGCGGGCCGACTGGGGAGACCCAGTACTTC; CDR3: CASSGPTGETQYF
V: TRBV5-1; size: many; D: TRBD2; J: TRBJ2-7; DNA: TGCGCCAGCAGCCGACTAGCTGAGAGCTCCTACGAGCAGTACTTC; CDR3: CASSRLAESSYEQYF
V: TRBV3-1; size: -; D: TRBD2; J: TRBJ2-3; DNA: TGTGCCAGCAGTCCAGCGGGGGACACAGATACGCAGTATTTT; CDR3: CASSPAGDTDTQYF
V: TRBV9; size: -; D: TRBD1; J: TRBJ1-1; DNA: TGTGCCAGCAGCGTAGCCCAGGGGGCTCTGGTAGCTTTCTTT; CDR3: CASSVAQGALVAFF
V: TRBV3-1; size: -; D: TRBD2; J: TRBJ2-3; DNA: TGTGCCAGCAGCCAAGATGCTAGCGGGAGTACGCAGTATTTT; CDR3: CASSQDASGSTQYF
V: TRBV30; size: -; D: -; J: TRBJ1-2; DNA: TGTGCCTGGAGTGGAAAATTAAGGGGCTACACCTTC; CDR3: CAWSGKLRGYTF
V: TRBV5-1; size: few; D: -; J: TRBJ2-1; DNA: TGCGCCAGCAGCTTGTCGGGCCCCTCGTTTGAGCAGTTCTTC; CDR3: CASSLSGPSFEQFF
V: TRBV28; size: -; D: -; J: TRBJ1-2; DNA: TGTGCCAGCAGTCTTCACTCGGGCTATGGCTACACCTTC; CDR3: CASSLHSGYGYTF
V: TRBV5-6; size: -; D: TRBD1; J: TRBJ2-7; DNA: TGTGCCAGCAGCCTAATGGACAGGGTAGGCTACGAGCAGTACTTC; CDR3: CASSLMDRVGYEQYF
V: TRBV20-1; size: -; D: TRBD1; J: TRBJ2-7; DNA: TGCAGTGCTCGAGGGACAGGGGGTTCAACCTACGAGCAGTACTTC; CDR3: CSARGTGGSTYEQYF
V: TRBV20-1; size: -; D: -; J: TRBJ2-7; DNA: TGCAGTGCTAGAGATCGGGTTGGGGTCGAGCAGTACTTC; CDR3: CSARDRVGVEQYF
V: TRBV10-3; size: many; D: -; J: TRBJ2-1; DNA: TGTGCCGGCCGACAGGACTCCTACAATGAGCAGTTCTTC; CDR3: CAGRQDSYNEQFF
V: TRBV20-1; size: few; D: TRBD2; J: TRBJ2-3; DNA: TGCAGTGCTCATCTTAGCGGGGCAGATACGCAGTATTTT; CDR3: CSAHLSGADTQYF
V: TRBV20-1; size: once; D: -; J: TRBJ2-1; DNA: TGCAGTGCTAGAGTGACAAGCTCCTACAATGAGCAGTTCTTC; CDR3: CSARVTSSYNEQFF
V: TRBV20-1; size: -; D: TRBD1; J: TRBJ1-2; DNA: TGCAGTGCTAGGGGTTCTGGACAGGCCCAGAACTATGGCTACACCTTC; CDR3: CSARGSGQAQNYGYTF
V: TRBV7-2; size: -; D: TRBD2; J: TRBJ2-3; DNA: TGTGCCAGCAGCACGAAGACTAGCGGGAGAGGTGATACGCAGTATTTT; CDR3: CASSTKTSGRGDTQYF
V: TRBV7-2; size: few; D: -; J: TRBJ2-4; DNA: TGTGCCAGCAGCTTACAGGAGGGTCTACAGTACTTC; CDR3: CASSLQEGLQYF
V: TRBV30; size: -; D: -; J: TRBJ2-7; DNA: TGTGCCTGGAGTCCAGGGGCCTACGAGCAGTACTTC; CDR3: CAWSPGAYEQYF